The 18 T cell receptor beta chains in this list originate from one sample, sequenced in a study of cytomegalovirus exposure and HLA in healthy donors. PCR primers comprised 60 Vbeta and 13 Jbeta primers. Repertoires were generated with immunoSEQ multiplex PCR, while TCRdb's copy carries only in-frame clones and drops some. In total, the table holds around 120,000 clones. Sequencing used PBMCs. These receptors came from a man in his fifties in good health and CMV-seronegative.

The genes are TRBV7-8 and TRBJ1-2; 10 nucleotides align to TRBD1. Germline CDR1 is SGHVS and CDR2 is FQNEAQ. The CDR3 consists of 16 residues. J was trimmed by 2 bases and V by 5 bases; bases with no gene match: 8. CDR3 DNA: TGTGCCAGCAGCCTAAGGACAGGGGGATTGAACTATGGCTACACCTTC. Translation gives CASSLRTGGLNYGYTF.

V gene TRBV6-5 combines with J gene TRBJ2-7, with 10 positions matching TRBD2. This CDR3 is 15 amino acids long. V lost 2 bases and J lost 2; bases outside the gene matches: 3. Germline V CDR1 and CDR2: MNHEY, SVGAGI. The CDR3 protein is CASSYALAGAYEQYF. The CDR3 DNA follows: TGTGCCAGCAGTTACGCGCTAGCGGGAGCCTACGAGCAGTACTTC.

In DNA form, the CDR3 reads TGTGCCAGCAGCCCTAGACTAGCGGGACCCCAAGAGACCCAGTACTTC. It translates to CASSPRLAGPQETQYF. This sequence joins TRBV7-6 and TRBJ2-5; 11 nucleotides match TRBD2. Germline CDR1 is SGHVS and CDR2 is FNYEAQ. Trimming cost V 5 bases and J 1 base; bases outside gene matches: 6. The CDR3 contains 16 residues.

The gene calls are TRBV27 and TRBJ2-7; 11 bases fit TRBD1. Germline V gene sequence: CDR1 MNHEY, CDR2 SMNVEV (reference sequence). The V and J ends lost 6 bases and 6 bases, in that order; junction bases with no gene match: 7. There are 14 residues in the CDR3. CDR3 nucleotide sequence: TGTGCCAGCAGACTGGGACAGGGGGTGTCCGAGCAGTACTTC. It codes for CASRLGQGVSEQYF.

The chain joins TRBV7-9 to TRBJ2-7, with D possibly TRBD2 on 5 matching bases. The germline gives CDR1 SEHNR, CDR2 FQNEAQ (reference sequence). The CDR3 extends over 14 amino acids. With 3 bases removed from V and 0 bases from J, the gap between germline ends came to 9 bases. The CDR3, as DNA: TGTGCCAGCAGCTTGGTGGGGAGCTCCTACGAGCAGTACTTC. Residues: CASSLVGSSYEQYF.

V and J are TRBV7-2 and TRBJ2-1, with TRBD2 matching 11 bases. V dropped 5 bases and J dropped 0; count of bases not matched to a gene: 3. CDR1 is SGHTA and CDR2 is FQGNSA in the germline V gene. CDR3 length equals 16 residues. CDR3 sequence reads: CASSITSGSSYNEQFF. As DNA, the CDR3 is TGTGCCAGCAGCATCACTAGCGGGAGCTCCTACAATGAGCAGTTCTTC. The variable domain in full, with the rest retrieved from reference TRBV7-2 and TRBJ2-1, is GAGVSQSPSNKVTEKGKDVELRCDPISGHTALYWYRQSLGQGLEFLIYFQGNSAPDKSGLPSDRFSAERTGGSVSTLTIQRTQQEDSAVYLCASSITSGSSYNEQFFGPGTRLTVL.

The DNA for the CDR3 is TGTGCCATACTCACAGGGGACAATGAGCAGTTCTTC. This sequence encodes CAILTGDNEQFF. The chain couples TRBV7-9 to TRBJ2-1, with TRBD1 identical over 7 bases. CDR1 is SEHNR and CDR2 is FQNEAQ in the germline V gene (reference sequence). The V and J ends lost 10 bases and 5 bases, in that order; junction bases with no gene match: 5. The CDR3 extends over 12 amino acids. The variable domain in full, with the rest retrieved from reference TRBV7-9 and TRBJ2-1, is DTGVSQNPRHKITKRGQNVTFRCDPISEHNRLYWYRQTLGQGPEFLTYFQNEAQLEKSRLLSDRFSAERPKGSFSTLEIQRTEQGDSAMYLCAILTGDNEQFFGPGTRLTVL.

The chain is built from TRBV7-2 and TRBJ1-1; the D gene is possibly TRBD1 (5 bases). With 5 bases removed from V and 7 bases from J, the gap between germline ends came to 14 bases. CDR1 and CDR2 (germline): SGHTA, FQGNSA. The CDR3 has 13 amino acids. The CDR3 loop is CASSLSFGGEAFF. As DNA, the CDR3 is TGTGCCAGCAGCCTCTCATTCGGGGGTGAAGCTTTCTTT.

The chain employs TRBV4-2 and TRBJ2-7; D gene unclear. Germline V lookup: CDR1 LGHNA, CDR2 YNFKEQ. V was clipped by 1 base and J by 10 bases, with 14 bases between them. There are 13 residues in the CDR3. CDR3 coding DNA: TGTGCCAGCAGCCAAGCCCCCACTCCCCCACAGTACTTC. Its translation: CASSQAPTPPQYF.

The CDR3 loop reads CASSRTGQVGGYTF. For the CDR3, the DNA is TGTGCCAGCAGCCGGACAGGGCAAGTGGGCGGCTACACCTTC. This rearrangement joins TRBV7-2 to TRBJ1-2; 8 bases line up with TRBD1. The V gene end was trimmed by 5 bases and the J gene end by 8 bases; junction bases not matched to a gene: 10. This CDR3 contains 14 residues. Germline CDR1 reads SGHTA; CDR2 reads FQGNSA.

This chain links TRBV25-1 with TRBJ2-1; D possibly corresponds to TRBD2 (5 bases). This CDR3 has 14 amino acids. The V gene's germline CDR1 is MGHDK and CDR2 SYGVNS. Trimming shortened V by 5 bases and J by 4 bases, and 12 bases separated the two germline ends. CDR3 nucleotide sequence: TGTGCCAGCAGTACGGGGTCCTTTTACAATGAGCAGTTCTTC. Its translation is CASSTGSFYNEQFF.

The chain has TRBV5-5 and TRBJ2-2; D is unclear. V gave up 2 bases and J gave up 8 bases, with 10 bases separating them. Germline values: CDR1 SGHKS, CDR2 YYEKEE (reference sequence). The CDR3 is 13 residues long. DNA for the CDR3: TGTGCCAGCAGCTTTGCCGTTACAGGGGAGCTGTTTTTT. This encodes CASSFAVTGELFF.

The genes are TRBV6-1 and TRBJ2-7; the match to TRBD1 covers 12 bases. The length of the CDR3 is 16 residues. With V trimmed by 2 bases and J by 3 bases, 5 bases remained unmatched. The germline V gene encodes CDR1 MNHNS and CDR2 SASEGT. The CDR3 loop is CASSETGTGGFYEQYF. In nucleotides, the CDR3 is TGTGCCAGCAGTGAAACCGGGACAGGGGGCTTCTACGAGCAGTACTTC.

This rearrangement joins TRBV4-2 to TRBJ1-1; unclear D gene. The CDR3 has 14 residues. Germline lookup yields CDR1 LGHNA and CDR2 YNFKEQ. Trimming left V 3 bases short and J 2 bases short, with 10 bases between. The CDR3 DNA sequence: TGTGCCAGCAGCCATCCTACAGCAAACACTGAAGCTTTCTTT. This sequence encodes CASSHPTANTEAFF.

J is TRBJ1-5 and V is TRBV15, with D tentatively TRBD1 (5 bases). The CDR3 has 17 residues. With 0 bases removed from V and 4 bases from J, the gap between germline ends came to 16 bases. Germline V CDR1 and CDR2: LNHNV, YYDKDF (reference sequence). CDR3 DNA sequence: TGTGCCACCAGCAGAGATTTCGCAGGGACTAAAAATCAGCCCCAGCATTTT. Its protein product is CATSRDFAGTKNQPQHF. The whole variable domain, remainder taken from reference TRBV15 and TRBJ1-5, is DAMVIQNPRYQVTQFGKPVTLSCSQTLNHNVMYWYQQKSSQAPKLLFHYYDKDFNNEADTPDNFQSRRPNTSFCFLDIRSPGLGDTAMYLCATSRDFAGTKNQPQHFGDGTRLSIL.

The V call is TRBV28, the J call TRBJ2-7; possibly TRBD1 for D (8 bases). Germline V gene lookup returns CDR1 MDHEN and CDR2 SYDVKM. Trimming stripped 7 bases from V and 1 base from J, with 17 bases between. The CDR3 has 15 amino acids. In DNA form, the CDR3 reads TGTGCCAGCAACTCGTACAGGGGGGGGTCCTACGAGCAGTACTTC. Its translation: CASNSYRGGSYEQYF.

V gene TRBV27 combines with J gene TRBJ2-5; 8 bases fit TRBD1. With 6 bases clipped from V and 2 bases from J, the junction kept 5 bases outside the gene matches. Germline V gene sequence: CDR1 MNHEY, CDR2 SMNVEV (reference sequence). There are 14 residues in the CDR3. CDR3 coding DNA: TGTGCCAGCAGCGTTAGGGACAGGCAAGAGACCCAGTACTTC. Its translation is CASSVRDRQETQYF.

The genes are TRBV5-1 and TRBJ2-5; maybe TRBD2 (6 bases). CDR3 length: 15 residues. Trimming pared 3 bases from V and 3 bases from J, leaving 15 bases between. The germline V gene has CDR1 SGHRS and CDR2 YFSETQ. The CDR3 loop reads CASSSGTGGKETQYF. As DNA, the CDR3 is TGCGCCAGCAGCTCCGGGACTGGAGGAAAAGAGACCCAGTACTTC.